This T cell receptor beta chain was sequenced in a study of blood T cell repertoires in COVID-19 (TCRdb year 2020). The study in broad terms: Collaborator samples came from the United States, Italy and Spain and covered acute and convalescent phases of COVID-19. The prospective study material was composed of cDNA or gDNA derived from T cells, B-cell-depleted T cells, or PBMCs. The dataset comprised deeply sampled blood TCRbeta repertoires from subjects exposed to, actively infected with, or recovered from COVID-19. A freely available public database, intended as a resource for researchers studying the immune response to SARS-CoV-2, is where the repertoires were released. Samples came from the ongoing ImmuneRACE study (first 160 participants) plus 1,254 subjects from 6 global collaborators. A de-identified subject ID, COVID-19 status, age in years and sex were almost always included in the sample metadata. HLA class I and class II types, where available, came from metadata supplied by the sample provider rather than from assay-based typing.

Study-wide conclusions, independent of this receptor: The amount of clinical and demographic metadata varied by source and participant and was provided uncurated.

The immunoSEQ Assay, a bias-controlled multiplex PCR, was used to amplify TCRbeta CDR3 regions from genomic DNA. Concerning the study's data processing: Within the assay, amplification of reference gene primers was used to estimate how many nucleated cells each sample contained. To quantify the absolute abundance of each unique TCRbeta CDR3 rearrangement, sequence reads were collapsed and filtered. For each sample, productive Simpson clonality was calculated by taking the square root of Simpson's diversity index across productive rearrangements. TCRdb mirrors the immuneACCESS table, restricted to in-frame sequences. Some clones are absent from its copies; in checked studies, under half trace to an unresolved V gene, and the reason for the others is unknown. That table is the source of V, J and clone size, and D and trimming were worked out from the DNA. This sample holds about 92,000 clones; around 75% were observed only once. The leading ten clones occupy about 16% of the sample.

The collaborating institutions used their own protocols to collect whole blood in K2EDTA tubes. For TCRbeta analysis, collaborator samples were shipped as frozen whole blood, as isolated PBMCs, or as DNA extracted from either sample type. From the germline V gene (reference sequence), CDR1 is SEHNR and CDR2 is FQNEAQ. Inclusive of the bounding cysteine and phenylalanine, the CDR3 is 14 residues long. Only the CDR3 region is kept as DNA, spanning 42 bases read in frame from base 1. From V the trimming removes 1 base and from J it removes 8 bases, while the gene matches leave 5 bases of the junction unaccounted for. Worth noting for this clone: No cognate antigen has been identified for it. No per-base quality is available; no much larger clone lies one base away.

Material: peripheral blood. The rearrangement combines TRBV7-9 with TRBJ1-2; 9 bases in the junction line up with TRBD1. This receptor was identified in a woman at least 80 years old with active or convalescent COVID-19. At the DNA level, the sequence is TGTGCCAGCAGCTTAGGCGGGACAGGGAGAGGCTACACCTTC. It is translated as CASSLGGTGRGYTF.